Following are 24 T cell receptor beta chains from one sample sequenced in a study of CXCR3-negative and CXCR3-positive naive CD8 T cells. The study's findings and limits: Comparison of naive cells showed more hydrophobic TRB CDR3s in CXCR3-positive than in CXCR3-negative naive cells.

These receptors' targets are unknown. Through 5' RACE with UMI labels, the TRB cDNA libraries were prepared. TCRdb reworked the 5' RACE reads into one entry per CDR3 protein, no DNA. The data include 75,000 to 90,000 distinct CDR3 sequences; the top ten clones carry roughly 0.59%. The material sequenced was naive CXCR3+ CD8+ T cells from blood. This sample's subset: CD45RO-CCR7+CD27+CD95- naive CD8+ T cells expressing CXCR3 (TNR3+). The receptors were sampled from a human donor in good health. Some clones in this sample may be carry-over from other donors' samples.

The V and J genes are TRBV7-9 and TRBJ2-1; there is no DNA to check the TCRdb D call of TRBD2. The length of the CDR3 is 15 residues. The germline V gene encodes CDR1 SEHNR and CDR2 FQNEAQ (reference sequence). The CDR3 protein is CASTRLSGAYNEQFF.

This rearrangement joins TRBV7-3 to TRBJ1-2; TCRdb designates TRBD1, a call that cannot be tested without DNA. There are 14 residues in the CDR3. Germline-derived CDR1 and CDR2 are SGHTA and FQGTGA. This chain's CDR3 is CASSLGPGNYGYTF.

V usage is TRBV19 and J usage is TRBJ2-1. Looked up from germline, CDR1 is LNHDA and CDR2 is SQIVND (reference sequence). The CDR3 extends over 13 amino acids. The CDR3 protein is CASRRSSYNEQFF.

The V call is TRBV29-1, the J call TRBJ1-5; TCRdb picks TRBD1, but there is no DNA to check that call. Germline CDR1 is SQVTM and CDR2 is ANQGSEA. This CDR3 comprises 14 residues. CDR3 protein: CSVTGSGSNQPQHF.

The chain employs TRBV28 and TRBJ1-2. The CDR3 has 17 amino acids. Germline V gene data show CDR1 as MDHEN and CDR2 as SYDVKM. This CDR3 is CASSHTLLQTANYGYTF.

V usage is TRBV5-1 and J usage is TRBJ1-1; lacking DNA, the TRBD1 call made by TCRdb goes unchecked. The CDR3 loop spans 18 amino acids. The germline CDR1 and CDR2 sequences are SGHRS and YFSETQ. CDR3 in amino acids: CASTGRKIYGQGAPEAFF. The full variable domain, its missing parts supplied by reference TRBV5-1 and TRBJ1-1, is KAGVTQTPRYLIKTRGQQVTLSCSPISGHRSVSWYQQTPGQGLQFLFEYFSETQRNKGNFPGRFSGRQFSNSRSEMNVSTLELGDSALYLCASTGRKIYGQGAPEAFFGQGTRLTVV.

This chain connects TRBV27 to TRBJ2-3; there is no DNA to check the TCRdb D call of TRBD1. The CDR3 contains 14 residues. Germline V gene sequence: CDR1 MNHEY, CDR2 SMNVEV (reference sequence). The CDR3 loop is CASSWGRSTDTQYF.

The rearrangement links TRBV29-1 to TRBJ2-7; TCRdb's D gene call, TRBD1, goes unchecked for lack of DNA. Germline-derived CDR1 and CDR2 are SQVTM and ANQGSEA. The CDR3 has 14 residues. CDR3 loop: CSVELRDGPYEQYF.

The CDR3: CASRRRAGELFF. The V gene is TRBV12-2, the J gene TRBJ2-2. TRBV12-2 is assigned pseudogene status. The length of the CDR3 is 12 residues.

The chain couples TRBV29-1 to TRBJ2-7; TCRdb's D call, TRBD1, is unchecked because there is no DNA. The length of the CDR3 is 14 residues. The V gene's germline CDR1 is SQVTM and CDR2 ANQGSEA. The CDR3 protein is CSVARDSRPYEQYF.

This chain joins TRBV10-2 and TRBJ2-5; TCRdb proposes TRBD1, but this gene call is untestable without DNA. The CDR3 contains 13 residues. Germline lookup yields CDR1 WSHSY and CDR2 SAAADI. CDR3 in amino acids: CASLGQTQETQYF.

The rearrangement joins TRBV6-6 to TRBJ2-2; the TCRdb call, TRBD1, lacks DNA for checking. There are 17 residues in the CDR3. Germline values: CDR1 MNHNY, CDR2 SVGAGI (reference sequence). The CDR3: CASSPPGGDRNTGELFF.

This chain connects TRBV21-1 to TRBJ2-7; as DNA is missing, the TRBD2 call by TCRdb cannot be tested. TRBV21-1 corresponds to a pseudogene. There are 16 residues in the CDR3. CDR3 region: CASSKGGTSKDYEQYF.

The chain employs TRBV7-9 and TRBJ2-7; TCRdb picks TRBD1, but there is no DNA to check that call. Germline CDR1 and CDR2: SEHNR and FQNEAQ (reference sequence). This CDR3 is 16 amino acids long. CDR3 amino acids: CAGSLAGTGRPYEQYF. Full variable domain (remainder filled in from reference TRBV7-9 and TRBJ2-7): DTGVSQNPRHKITKRGQNVTFRCDPISEHNRLYWYRQTLGQGPEFLTYFQNEAQLEKSRLLSDRFSAERPKGSFSTLEIQRTEQGDSAMYLCAGSLAGTGRPYEQYFGPGTRLTVT.

The V and J genes are TRBV5-5 and TRBJ2-2; the D gene TCRdb calls, TRBD1, cannot be checked with no DNA. CDR3 length: 15 residues. The V gene's germline CDR1 is SGHKS and CDR2 YYEKEE (reference sequence). Here the CDR3 reads CASSFGTGPTGELFF.

The genes are TRBV20-1 and TRBJ2-7; absent DNA, TCRdb's TRBD1 call cannot be checked. In germline, CDR1 is DFQATT, CDR2 SNEGSKA (reference sequence). The CDR3 spans 14 residues. CDR3 protein: CSARDHRGEYEQYF.

The gene calls are TRBV3-1 and TRBJ2-1; absent DNA, TCRdb's TRBD2 call cannot be checked. This CDR3 has 17 amino acids. Germline V gives CDR1 LGHDT, CDR2 YNNKEL (reference sequence). Here the CDR3 reads CASSQGLAGGYYNEQFF.

The rearrangement links TRBV28 to TRBJ2-7. Germline CDR1 and CDR2: MDHEN and SYDVKM. There are 14 residues in the CDR3. The CDR3 region is CASSLFTGSYEQYF. The variable domain in full, with the rest retrieved from reference TRBV28 and TRBJ2-7, is DVKVTQSSRYLVKRTGEKVFLECVQDMDHENMFWYRQDPGLGLRLIYFSYDVKMKEKGDIPEGYSVSREKKERFSLILESASTNQTSMYLCASSLFTGSYEQYFGPGTRLTVT.

This chain uses TRBV24-1 with TRBJ2-3; TCRdb designates TRBD1, a call that cannot be tested without DNA. Germline loops: CDR1 KGHDR, CDR2 SFDVKD. This CDR3 spans 18 amino acids. The CDR3 sequence is CATSDPWLPGQLTDTQYF.

The rearrangement links TRBV7-8 to TRBJ1-3. The CDR3 is made up of 11 amino acids. The germline V gene encodes CDR1 SGHVS and CDR2 FQNEAQ. CDR3 sequence: CASSLGDTIYF.

This CDR3 is CASTLAGGDEQYF. This chain connects TRBV27 to TRBJ2-7; TCRdb's D call, TRBD2, is unchecked because there is no DNA. CDR1 MNHEY and CDR2 SMNVEV come from the germline V gene (reference sequence). CDR3 size: 13 residues.

This chain uses TRBV12-3 or TRBV12-4 with TRBJ2-3. This CDR3 region has 11 residues. The CDR3 region is CASRGTDTQYF.

The chain joins TRBV14 to TRBJ2-6. This CDR3 has 17 residues. Per germline, CDR1 SGHDN and CDR2 FVKESK. This CDR3 reads CASSQGLRPSGANVLTF. Filled out from reference TRBV14 and TRBJ2-6, the complete variable domain reads EAGVTQFPSHSVIEKGQTVTLRCDPISGHDNLYWYRRVMGKEIKFLLHFVKESKQDESGMPNNRFLAERTGGTYSTLKVQPAELEDSGVYFCASSQGLRPSGANVLTFGAGSRLTVL.

J is TRBJ2-1 and V is TRBV18; TCRdb's D gene call, TRBD1, goes unchecked for lack of DNA. Looked up from germline, CDR1 is KGHSH and CDR2 is LQKENI. This CDR3 is built from 14 residues. This chain's CDR3 is CASSPLSGGNEQFF.